The present entry profiles one T cell receptor beta chain with its context. Antigen: not known. Assay: immunoSEQ multiplex PCR; the TCRdb copy retains only in-frame clones and omits some. This table holds about 85,000 clones, more than 70% found once. This entry is derived from a study of identifying expanded T cells in peripheral blood. Whole-study results and caveats: Across healthy donors, higher total template counts meant significantly greater roughly 2-week count variance. Technical replicates showed roughly 1.2 changed clones; around 2 weeks 15 to 20; four weeks 19.

Collection occurred without any documented infections or immune events in donors. The CDR3 is 15 residues long. After removal of 5 bases from V and 5 bases from J, the junction contained 10 bases not matched to a gene. Looked up from germline, CDR1 is SGHTA and CDR2 is FQGNSA. The chain uses TRBV7-2 and TRBJ2-5, with 8 nucleotides matching TRBD2. This sequence originates from a person between 18 and 75 years old in good health. Sequenced material: blood. The CDR3 coding sequence is TGTGCCAGCAGCCGACTCGGAAGCGGGGGTGAGACCCAGTACTTC. Protein product: CASSRLGSGGETQYF.